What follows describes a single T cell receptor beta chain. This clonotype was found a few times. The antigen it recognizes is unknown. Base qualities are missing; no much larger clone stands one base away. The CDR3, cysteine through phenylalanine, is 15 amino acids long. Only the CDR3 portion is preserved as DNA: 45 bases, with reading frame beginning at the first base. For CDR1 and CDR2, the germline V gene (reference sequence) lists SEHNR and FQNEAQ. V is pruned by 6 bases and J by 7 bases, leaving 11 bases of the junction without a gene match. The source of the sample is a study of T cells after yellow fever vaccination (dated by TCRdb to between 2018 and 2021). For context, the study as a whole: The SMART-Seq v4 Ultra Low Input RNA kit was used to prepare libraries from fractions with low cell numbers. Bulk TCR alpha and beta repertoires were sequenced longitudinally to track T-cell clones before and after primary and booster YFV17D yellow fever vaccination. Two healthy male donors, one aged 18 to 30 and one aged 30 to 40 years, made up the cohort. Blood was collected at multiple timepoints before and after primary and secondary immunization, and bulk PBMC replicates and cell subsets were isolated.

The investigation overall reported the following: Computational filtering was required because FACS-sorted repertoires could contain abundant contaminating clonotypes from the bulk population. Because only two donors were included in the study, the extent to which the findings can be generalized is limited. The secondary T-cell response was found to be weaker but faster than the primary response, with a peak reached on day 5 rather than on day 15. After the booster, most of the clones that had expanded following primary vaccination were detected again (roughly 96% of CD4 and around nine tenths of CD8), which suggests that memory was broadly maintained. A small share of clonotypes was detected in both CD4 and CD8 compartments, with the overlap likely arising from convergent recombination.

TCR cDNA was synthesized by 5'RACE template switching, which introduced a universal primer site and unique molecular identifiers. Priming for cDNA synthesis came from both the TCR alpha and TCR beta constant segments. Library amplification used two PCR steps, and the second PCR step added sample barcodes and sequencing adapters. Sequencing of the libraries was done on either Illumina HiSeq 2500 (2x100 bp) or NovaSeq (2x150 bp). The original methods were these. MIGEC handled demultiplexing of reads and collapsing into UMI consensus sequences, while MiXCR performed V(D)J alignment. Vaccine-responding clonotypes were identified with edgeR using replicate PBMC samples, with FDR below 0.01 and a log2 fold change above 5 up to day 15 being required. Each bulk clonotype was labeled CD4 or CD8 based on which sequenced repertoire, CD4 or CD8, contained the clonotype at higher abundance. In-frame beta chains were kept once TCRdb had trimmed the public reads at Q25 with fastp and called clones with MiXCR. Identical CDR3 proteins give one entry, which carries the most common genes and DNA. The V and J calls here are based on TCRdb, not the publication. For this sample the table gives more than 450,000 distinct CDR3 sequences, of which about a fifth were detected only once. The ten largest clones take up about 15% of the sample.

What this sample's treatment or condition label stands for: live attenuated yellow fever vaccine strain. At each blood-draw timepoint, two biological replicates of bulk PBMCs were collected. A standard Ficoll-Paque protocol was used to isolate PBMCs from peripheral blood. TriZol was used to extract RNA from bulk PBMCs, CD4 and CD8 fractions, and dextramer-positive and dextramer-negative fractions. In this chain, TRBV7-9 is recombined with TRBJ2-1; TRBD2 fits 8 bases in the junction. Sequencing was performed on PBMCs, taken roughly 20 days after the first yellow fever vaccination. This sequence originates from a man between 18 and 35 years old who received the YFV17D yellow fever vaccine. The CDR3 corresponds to CASSPGTRLGNEQFF. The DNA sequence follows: TGTGCCAGCAGTCCCGGGACTAGGTTGGGTAATGAGCAGTTCTTC.